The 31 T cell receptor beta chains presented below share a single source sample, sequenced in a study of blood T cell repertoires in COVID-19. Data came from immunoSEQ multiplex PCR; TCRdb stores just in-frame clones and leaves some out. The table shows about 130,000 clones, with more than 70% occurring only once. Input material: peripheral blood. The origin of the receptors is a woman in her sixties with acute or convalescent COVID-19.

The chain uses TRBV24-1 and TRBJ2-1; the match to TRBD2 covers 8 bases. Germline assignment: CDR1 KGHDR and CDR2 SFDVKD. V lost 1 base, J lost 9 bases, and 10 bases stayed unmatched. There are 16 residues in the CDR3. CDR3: CATSDLPGTSGSEQFF. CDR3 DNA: TGTGCCACCAGTGATTTACCCGGGACTAGTGGTAGTGAGCAGTTCTTC.

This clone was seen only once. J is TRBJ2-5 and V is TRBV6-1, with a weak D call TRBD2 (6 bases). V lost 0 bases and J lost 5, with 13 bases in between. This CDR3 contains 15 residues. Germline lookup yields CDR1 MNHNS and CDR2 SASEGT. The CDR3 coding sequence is TGTGCCAGCAGTGAAGCGCTTCGGGGGAGTGAGACCCAGTACTTC. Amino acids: CASSEALRGSETQYF.

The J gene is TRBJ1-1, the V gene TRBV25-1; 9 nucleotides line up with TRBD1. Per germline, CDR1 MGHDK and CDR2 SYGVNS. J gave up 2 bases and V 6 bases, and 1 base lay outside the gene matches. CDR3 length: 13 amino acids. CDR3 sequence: CASRQGANTEAFF. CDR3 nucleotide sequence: TGTGCCAGCAGACAGGGGGCCAACACTGAAGCTTTCTTT.

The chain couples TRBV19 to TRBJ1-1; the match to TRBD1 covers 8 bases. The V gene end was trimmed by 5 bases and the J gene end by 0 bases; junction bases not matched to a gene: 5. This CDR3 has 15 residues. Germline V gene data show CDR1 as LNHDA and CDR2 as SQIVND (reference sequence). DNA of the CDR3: TGTGCCAGTAGTTCCGACAGGGGATTGAACACTGAAGCTTTCTTT. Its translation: CASSSDRGLNTEAFF.

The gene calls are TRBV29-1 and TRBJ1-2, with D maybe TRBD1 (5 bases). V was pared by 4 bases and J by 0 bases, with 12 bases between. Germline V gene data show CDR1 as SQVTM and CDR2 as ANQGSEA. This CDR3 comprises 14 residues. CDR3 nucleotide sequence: TGCAGCGTTGGGGCTGGGGCAGCTAACTATGGCTACACCTTC. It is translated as CSVGAGAANYGYTF.

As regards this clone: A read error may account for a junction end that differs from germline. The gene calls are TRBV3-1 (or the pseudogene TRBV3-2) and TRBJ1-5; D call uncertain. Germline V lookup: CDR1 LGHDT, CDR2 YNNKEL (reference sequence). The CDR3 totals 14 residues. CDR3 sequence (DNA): TGTGCCAGCAGTCAAGGATCCGGTAATCAGCCCCAGCATTTT. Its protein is CASSQGSGNQPQHF.

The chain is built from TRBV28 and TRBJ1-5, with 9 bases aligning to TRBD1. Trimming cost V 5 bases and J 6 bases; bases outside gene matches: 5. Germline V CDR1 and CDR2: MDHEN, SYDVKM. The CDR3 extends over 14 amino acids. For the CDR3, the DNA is TGTGCCAGCAGTGAAGGACAGGGGAGTCAGCCCCAGCATTTT. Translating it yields CASSEGQGSQPQHF.

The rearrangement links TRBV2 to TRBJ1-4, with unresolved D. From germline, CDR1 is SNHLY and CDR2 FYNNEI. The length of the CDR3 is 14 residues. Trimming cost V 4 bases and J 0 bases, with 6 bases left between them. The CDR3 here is CASSGRSTNEKLFF. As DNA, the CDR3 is TGTGCCAGCAGTGGCAGGTCAACTAATGAAAAACTGTTTTTT.

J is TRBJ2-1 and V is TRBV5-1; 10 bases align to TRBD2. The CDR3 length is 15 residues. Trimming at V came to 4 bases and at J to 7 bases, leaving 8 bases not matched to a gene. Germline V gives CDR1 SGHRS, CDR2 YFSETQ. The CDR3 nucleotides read TGCGCCAGCAGCACTGCTAGCGGGAGTTTAAATGAGCAGTTCTTC. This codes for CASSTASGSLNEQFF. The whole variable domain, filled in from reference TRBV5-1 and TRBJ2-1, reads KAGVTQTPRYLIKTRGQQVTLSCSPISGHRSVSWYQQTPGQGLQFLFEYFSETQRNKGNFPGRFSGRQFSNSRSEMNVSTLELGDSALYLCASSTASGSLNEQFFGPGTRLTVL.

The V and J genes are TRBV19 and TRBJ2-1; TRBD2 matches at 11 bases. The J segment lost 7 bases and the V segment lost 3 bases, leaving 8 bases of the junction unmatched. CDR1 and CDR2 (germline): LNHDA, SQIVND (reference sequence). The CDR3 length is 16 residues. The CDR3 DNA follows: TGTGCCAGTAGTATTTCCACTAGCGGGAGAGCAAATGAGCAGTTCTTC. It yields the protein CASSISTSGRANEQFF.

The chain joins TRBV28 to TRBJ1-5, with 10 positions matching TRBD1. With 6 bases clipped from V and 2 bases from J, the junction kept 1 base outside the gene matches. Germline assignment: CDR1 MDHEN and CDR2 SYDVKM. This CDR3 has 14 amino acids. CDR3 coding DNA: TGTGCCAGCAGAGGGACAGGGGGCAATCAGCCCCAGCATTTT. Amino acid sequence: CASRGTGGNQPQHF.

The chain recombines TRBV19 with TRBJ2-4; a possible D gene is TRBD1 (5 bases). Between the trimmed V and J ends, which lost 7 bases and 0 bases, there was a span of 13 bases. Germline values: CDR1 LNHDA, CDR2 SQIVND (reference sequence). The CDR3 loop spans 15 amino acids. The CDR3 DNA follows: TGTGCCAGTACCCAGGGTACCCTAGCCAAAAACATTCAGTACTTC. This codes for CASTQGTLAKNIQYF.

The DNA of the CDR3 is TGCGCCAGCAGCTTACCCAATACGACAGGTCCCTCCTCTGGGGCCAACGTCCTGACTTTC. Residues: CASSLPNTTGPSSGANVLTF. This rearrangement joins TRBV5-1 to TRBJ2-6; D may be TRBD1 (6 bases). CDR3 length equals 20 residues. CDR1 is SGHRS, CDR2 YFSETQ, per germline. The V and J ends lost 2 bases and 0 bases respectively, with 21 bases between them.

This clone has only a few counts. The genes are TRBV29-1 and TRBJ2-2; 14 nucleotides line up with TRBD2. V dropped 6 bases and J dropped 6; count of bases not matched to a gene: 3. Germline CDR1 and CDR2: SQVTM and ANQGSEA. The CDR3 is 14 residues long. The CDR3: CSVGLAGGAGELFF. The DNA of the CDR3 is TGCAGCGTCGGACTAGCGGGAGGAGCCGGGGAGCTGTTTTTT.

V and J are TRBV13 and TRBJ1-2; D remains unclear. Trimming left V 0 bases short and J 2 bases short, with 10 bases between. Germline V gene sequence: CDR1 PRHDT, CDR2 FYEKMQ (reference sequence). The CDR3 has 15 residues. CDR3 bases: TGTGCCAGCAGCTTAGGCAACAGCCAAAACTATGGCTACACCTTC. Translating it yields CASSLGNSQNYGYTF.

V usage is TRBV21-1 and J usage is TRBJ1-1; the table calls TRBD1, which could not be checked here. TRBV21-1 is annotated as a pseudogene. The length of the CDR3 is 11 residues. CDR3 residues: CAWTGNTEAFF. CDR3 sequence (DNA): TGTGCCTGGACAGGGAACACTGAAGCTTTCTTT.

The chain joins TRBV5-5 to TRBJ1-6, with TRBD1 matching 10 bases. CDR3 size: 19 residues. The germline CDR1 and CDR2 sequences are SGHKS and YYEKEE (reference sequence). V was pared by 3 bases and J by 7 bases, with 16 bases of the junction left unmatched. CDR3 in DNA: TGTGCCAGCAGCTCCACCCGACAGGGGGCGCCTTCTTTCAATTCACCCCTCCACTTT. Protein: CASSSTRQGAPSFNSPLHF.

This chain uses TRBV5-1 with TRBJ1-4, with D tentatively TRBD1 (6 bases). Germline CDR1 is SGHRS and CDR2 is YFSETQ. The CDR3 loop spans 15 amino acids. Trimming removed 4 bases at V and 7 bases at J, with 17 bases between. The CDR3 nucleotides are TGCGCCAGCAGCGGTACAGGGAGTATAGGTGAAAAACTGTTTTTT. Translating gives CASSGTGSIGEKLFF.

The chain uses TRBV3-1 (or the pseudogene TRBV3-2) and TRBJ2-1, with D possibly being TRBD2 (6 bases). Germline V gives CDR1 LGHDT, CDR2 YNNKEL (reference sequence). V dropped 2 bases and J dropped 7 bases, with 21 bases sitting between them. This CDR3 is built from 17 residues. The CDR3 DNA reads TGTGCCAGCAGCCAAACGTCCCGGACTACAGCAGAAAATGAGCAGTTCTTC. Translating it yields CASSQTSRTTAENEQFF.

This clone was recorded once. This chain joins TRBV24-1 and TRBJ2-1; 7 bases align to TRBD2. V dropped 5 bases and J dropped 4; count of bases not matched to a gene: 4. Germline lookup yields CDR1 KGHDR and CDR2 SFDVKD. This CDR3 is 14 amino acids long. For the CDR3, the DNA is TGTGCCACCAGTGTTAGCGGGCCTTACAATGAGCAGTTCTTC. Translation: CATSVSGPYNEQFF.

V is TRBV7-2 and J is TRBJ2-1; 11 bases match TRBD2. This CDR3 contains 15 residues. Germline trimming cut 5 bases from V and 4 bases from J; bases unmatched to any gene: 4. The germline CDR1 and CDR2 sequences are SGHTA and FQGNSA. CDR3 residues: CASSETSGIYNEQFF. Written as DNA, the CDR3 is TGTGCCAGCAGCGAGACTAGCGGGATTTACAATGAGCAGTTCTTC. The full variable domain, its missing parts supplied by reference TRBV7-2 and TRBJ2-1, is GAGVSQSPSNKVTEKGKDVELRCDPISGHTALYWYRQSLGQGLEFLIYFQGNSAPDKSGLPSDRFSAERTGGSVSTLTIQRTQQEDSAVYLCASSETSGIYNEQFFGPGTRLTVL.

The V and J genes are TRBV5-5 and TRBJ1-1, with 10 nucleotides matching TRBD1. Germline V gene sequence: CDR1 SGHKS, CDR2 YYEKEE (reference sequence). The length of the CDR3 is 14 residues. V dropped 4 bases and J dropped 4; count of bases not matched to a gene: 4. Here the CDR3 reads CASSKTGGITEAFF. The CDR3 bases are TGTGCCAGCAGCAAGACAGGGGGCATCACTGAAGCTTTCTTT. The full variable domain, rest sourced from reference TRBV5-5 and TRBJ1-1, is DAGVTQSPTHLIKTRGQQVTLRCSPISGHKSVSWYQQVLGQGPQFIFQYYEKEERGRGNFPDRFSARQFPNYSSELNVNALLLGDSALYLCASSKTGGITEAFFGQGTRLTVV.

CDR3 residues: CSVAFNEKLFF. In DNA, the CDR3 is TGCAGCGTTGCTTTTAATGAAAAACTGTTTTTT. The rearrangement links TRBV29-1 to TRBJ1-4; D is unclear. Germline V gives CDR1 SQVTM, CDR2 ANQGSEA. The CDR3 runs to 11 residues. Trimming shortened V by 4 bases and J by 4 bases, and 4 bases separated the two germline ends.

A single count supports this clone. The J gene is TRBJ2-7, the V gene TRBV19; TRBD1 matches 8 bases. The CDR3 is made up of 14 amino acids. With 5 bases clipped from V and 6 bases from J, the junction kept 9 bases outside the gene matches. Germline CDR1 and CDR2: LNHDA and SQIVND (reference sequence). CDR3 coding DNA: TGTGCCAGTAGTGCCTCCGGGACAGGTGGCGAGCAGTACTTC. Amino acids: CASSASGTGGEQYF.

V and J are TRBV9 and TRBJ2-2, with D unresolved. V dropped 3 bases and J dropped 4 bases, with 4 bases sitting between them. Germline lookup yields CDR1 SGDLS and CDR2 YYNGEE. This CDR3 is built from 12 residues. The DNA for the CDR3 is TGTGCCAGCAGCGCGAGCACCGGGGAGCTGTTTTTT. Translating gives CASSASTGELFF.

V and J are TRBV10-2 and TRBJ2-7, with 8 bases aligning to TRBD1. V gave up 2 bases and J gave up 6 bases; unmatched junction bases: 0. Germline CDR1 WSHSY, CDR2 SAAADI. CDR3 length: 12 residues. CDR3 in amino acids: CASSEGQGEQYV. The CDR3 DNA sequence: TGCGCCAGCAGTGAGGGACAGGGCGAGCAGTACGTC.

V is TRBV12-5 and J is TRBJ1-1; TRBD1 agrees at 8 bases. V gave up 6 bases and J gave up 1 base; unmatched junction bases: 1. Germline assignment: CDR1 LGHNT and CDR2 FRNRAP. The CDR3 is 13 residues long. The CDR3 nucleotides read TGTGCTAGTGGGGGACAGGAGAACACTGAAGCTTTCTTT. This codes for CASGGQENTEAFF.

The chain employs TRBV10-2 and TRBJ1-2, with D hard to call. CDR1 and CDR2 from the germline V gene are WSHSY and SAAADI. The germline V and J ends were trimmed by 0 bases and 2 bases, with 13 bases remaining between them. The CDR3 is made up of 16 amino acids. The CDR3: CASSESDLGVNYGYTF. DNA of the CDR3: TGCGCCAGCAGTGAGTCCGATTTGGGAGTCAACTATGGCTACACCTTC.

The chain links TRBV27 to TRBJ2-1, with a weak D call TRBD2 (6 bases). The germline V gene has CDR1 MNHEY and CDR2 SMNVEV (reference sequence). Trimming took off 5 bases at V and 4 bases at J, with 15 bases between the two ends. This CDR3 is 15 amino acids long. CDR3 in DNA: TGTGCCAGCAGTAAGGACTACGCGGAATACAATGAGCAGTTCTTC. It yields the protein CASSKDYAEYNEQFF.

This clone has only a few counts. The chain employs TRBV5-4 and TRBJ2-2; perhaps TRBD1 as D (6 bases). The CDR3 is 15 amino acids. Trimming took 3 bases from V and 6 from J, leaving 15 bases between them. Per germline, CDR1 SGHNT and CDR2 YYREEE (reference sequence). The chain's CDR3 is CASSSVEQGAGELFF. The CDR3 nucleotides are TGTGCCAGCAGCTCCGTCGAACAGGGCGCCGGGGAGCTGTTTTTT.

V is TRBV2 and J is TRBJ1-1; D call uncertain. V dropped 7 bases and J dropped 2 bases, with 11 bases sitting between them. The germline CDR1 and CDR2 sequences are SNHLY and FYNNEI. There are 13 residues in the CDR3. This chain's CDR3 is CASTKNGNTEAFF. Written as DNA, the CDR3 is TGTGCCAGCACCAAAAATGGCAACACTGAAGCTTTCTTT.